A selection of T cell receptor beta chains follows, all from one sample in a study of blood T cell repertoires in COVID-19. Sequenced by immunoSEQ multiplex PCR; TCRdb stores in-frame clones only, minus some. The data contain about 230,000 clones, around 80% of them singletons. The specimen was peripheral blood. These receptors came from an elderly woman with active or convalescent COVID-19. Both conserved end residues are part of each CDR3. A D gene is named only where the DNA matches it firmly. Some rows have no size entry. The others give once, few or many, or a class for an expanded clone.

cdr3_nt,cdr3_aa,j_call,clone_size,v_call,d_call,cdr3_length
TGTGCCAGCTCACCACGGGCCTCGGGGGACTATGGCTACACCTTC,CASSPRASGDYGYTF,TRBJ1-2,NA,TRBV18,NA,15
TGTGCCTCAGGTTTCGGGGAAAACCTTCAGTACTTC,CASGFGENLQYF,TRBJ2-4,once,TRBV7-2,NA,12
TGTGCCAGCTCACCGGCACCCTCTGGGGCCAACGTCCTGACTTTC,CASSPAPSGANVLTF,TRBJ2-6,NA,TRBV18,NA,15
TGTGCCTGGAAGCACAGAGACATCCTTGGCGAGCAGTACTTC,CAWKHRDILGEQYF,TRBJ2-7,NA,TRBV30,NA,14
TGTGCCAGCAGCTACCACAGGGGGGAGGTTGAAGCTTTCTTT,CASSYHRGEVEAFF,TRBJ1-1,NA,TRBV7-8,TRBD1,14
TGTGCCAGCTCACCACCCGGACATACGAACACCGGGGAGCTGTTTTTT,CASSPPGHTNTGELFF,TRBJ2-2,NA,TRBV18,NA,16
TGCGCCAGCAGCTTGGCGGGACTAGCGGGAGTGGAGCAAGAGACCCAGTACTTC,CASSLAGLAGVEQETQYF,TRBJ2-5,NA,TRBV5-1,TRBD2,18
TGTGCCATCAGTGAGTCGCGAAATCAGCCCCAGCATTTT,CAISESRNQPQHF,TRBJ1-5,NA,TRBV10-3,NA,13
TGTGCCAGCAGTGAAGGCGTAGCGGGCGGTCAAGAGACCCAGTACTTC,CASSEGVAGGQETQYF,TRBJ2-5,NA,TRBV2,TRBD2,16
TGCGCCAGCAGCCAAGATCTCCGGAATGAGCAGTTCTTC,CASSQDLRNEQFF,TRBJ2-1,NA,TRBV4-3,NA,13
TGTGCCAGTAGTGGATACCGACAGGGGCTACCTCCAGATACGCAGTATTTT,CASSGYRQGLPPDTQYF,TRBJ2-3,NA,TRBV19,TRBD1,17
TGTGCTAGTGGTTTGGTGACCATTCCGACTAGCTACGAGCAGTACTTC,CASGLVTIPTSYEQYF,TRBJ2-7,NA,TRBV12-5,NA,16
TGTGCCAGCAGTACCACGAGGACTTCTCTAGGGCAGTTCTTC,CASSTTRTSLGQFF,TRBJ2-1,few,TRBV6-2/TRBV6-3,NA,14
TGTGCCAGCTCACCAGGCCGGAGCTCCTACAATGAGCAGTTCTTC,CASSPGRSSYNEQFF,TRBJ2-1,NA,TRBV18,NA,15
TGTGCCAGAAGCTTCGGACAGCCTCTAAGGGACACTGAAGCTTTCTTT,CARSFGQPLRDTEAFF,TRBJ1-1,NA,TRBV5-3,NA,16
TGTGCCAGCAGCCGTCAACTGACTAGCGGCACAGATACGCAGTATTTT,CASSRQLTSGTDTQYF,TRBJ2-3,NA,TRBV11-2,TRBD2,16
TGTGCCAGCGGATATCAGGGCGGCGGCACAGATACGCAGTATTTT,CASGYQGGGTDTQYF,TRBJ2-3,NA,TRBV7-2,NA,15